Below are 3 T cell receptor beta chains sequenced from a single sample in a study of cytomegalovirus exposure and HLA in healthy donors. PCR primers comprised 60 Vbeta and 13 Jbeta primers. Sequencing was performed with immunoSEQ multiplex PCR; in TCRdb, only in-frame clones are kept and a portion is missing. The sample totals 40,000 or so clones. Sequencing was performed on PBMCs. The receptors shown here come from a man aged 30 to 39 in good health and CMV-seronegative.

V is TRBV4-1 and J is TRBJ2-1; TRBD1 aligns across 7 bases. Trimming took 0 bases from V and 4 from J; bases not matched to a gene: 6. Looked up from germline, CDR1 is MGHRA and CDR2 is YSYEKL. This CDR3 comprises 16 residues. CDR3 residues: CASSQEGQGDYNEQFF. The CDR3 region has the DNA TGCGCCAGCAGCCAAGAAGGGCAGGGGGATTACAATGAGCAGTTCTTC.

The chain combines TRBV30 with TRBJ1-1; no definite D call. V gave up 4 bases and J gave up 9 bases, with 18 bases separating them. Germline assignment: CDR1 GTSNPN and CDR2 SVGIG (reference sequence). The CDR3 totals 13 residues. In DNA, the CDR3 is TGTGCCTGGAAAATCCCTTTAAGTCAGAAAGCTTTCTTT. It codes for CAWKIPLSQKAFF. Full variable domain (rest looked up from reference TRBV30 and TRBJ1-1): SQTIHQWPATLVQPVGSPLSLECTVEGTSNPNLYWYRQAAGRGLQLLFYSVGIGQISSEVPQNLSASRPQDRQFILSSKKLLLSDSGFYLCAWKIPLSQKAFFGQGTRLTVV.

The chain uses TRBV19 and TRBJ2-7; D not resolved. CDR1 and CDR2 from the germline V gene are LNHDA and SQIVND (reference sequence). The CDR3 is 14 amino acids. V shed 3 bases and J shed 5 bases, with 14 bases lying between them. CDR3 in amino acids: CASSITPSGHEQYF. CDR3 sequence (DNA): TGTGCCAGTAGTATTACTCCTAGTGGCCACGAGCAGTACTTC.